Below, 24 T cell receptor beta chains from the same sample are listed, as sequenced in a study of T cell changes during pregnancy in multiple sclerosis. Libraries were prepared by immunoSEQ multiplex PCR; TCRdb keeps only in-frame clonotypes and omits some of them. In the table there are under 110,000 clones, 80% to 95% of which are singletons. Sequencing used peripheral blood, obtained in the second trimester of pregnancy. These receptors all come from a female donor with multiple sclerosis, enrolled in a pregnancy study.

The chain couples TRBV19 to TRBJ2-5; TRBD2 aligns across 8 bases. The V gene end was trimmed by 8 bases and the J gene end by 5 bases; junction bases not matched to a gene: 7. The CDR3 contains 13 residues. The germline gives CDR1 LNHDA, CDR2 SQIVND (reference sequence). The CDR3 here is CASGGLASETQYF. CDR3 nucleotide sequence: TGTGCCAGTGGAGGACTAGCTTCTGAGACCCAGTACTTC.

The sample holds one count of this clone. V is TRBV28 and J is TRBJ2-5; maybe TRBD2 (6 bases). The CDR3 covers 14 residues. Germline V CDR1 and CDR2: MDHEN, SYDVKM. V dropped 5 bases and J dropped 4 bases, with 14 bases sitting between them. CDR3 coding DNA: TGTGCCAGCAGTCCTCGTAGCGGTGGAGAGACCCAGTACTTC. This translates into CASSPRSGGETQYF.

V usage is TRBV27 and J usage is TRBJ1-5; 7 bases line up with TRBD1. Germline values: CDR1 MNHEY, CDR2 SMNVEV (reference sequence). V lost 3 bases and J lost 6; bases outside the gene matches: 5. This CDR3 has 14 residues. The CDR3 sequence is CASSFRGQGQPQHF. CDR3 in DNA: TGTGCCAGCAGTTTTAGGGGGCAAGGTCAGCCCCAGCATTTT.

As DNA, the CDR3 is TGCAGCGTCGGGGGGTCTAGCGGCGTAGAGACCCAGTACTTC. Translated: CSVGGSSGVETQYF. The rearrangement joins TRBV29-1 to TRBJ2-5; 7 nucleotides line up with TRBD2. Germline lookup yields CDR1 SQVTM and CDR2 ANQGSEA. The CDR3 sequence is 14 residues long. The trim removed 6 bases at V and 4 bases at J, leaving 11 bases unmatched.

The CDR3 spells CASSQLDRNTEAFF. DNA of the CDR3: TGTGCCAGCAGTCAACTCGACAGGAACACTGAAGCTTTCTTT. The J gene is TRBJ1-1, the V gene TRBV28; tentatively, D is TRBD1 (5 bases). The germline gives CDR1 MDHEN, CDR2 SYDVKM. This CDR3 comprises 14 residues. V gave up 5 bases and J gave up 1 base, with 11 bases separating them.

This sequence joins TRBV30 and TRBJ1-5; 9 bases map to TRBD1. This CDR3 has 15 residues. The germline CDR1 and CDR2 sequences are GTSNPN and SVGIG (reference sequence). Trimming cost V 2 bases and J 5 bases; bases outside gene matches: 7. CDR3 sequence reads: CAWSKGTGLDQPQHF. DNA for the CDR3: TGTGCCTGGAGTAAAGGGACAGGGCTCGATCAGCCCCAGCATTTT.

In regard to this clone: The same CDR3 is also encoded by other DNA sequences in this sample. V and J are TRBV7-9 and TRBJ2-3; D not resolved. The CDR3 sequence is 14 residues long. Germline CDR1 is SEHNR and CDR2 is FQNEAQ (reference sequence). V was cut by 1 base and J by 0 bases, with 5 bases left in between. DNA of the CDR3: TGTGCCAGCAGCTTAGAGAGGAGCACAGATACGCAGTATTTT. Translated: CASSLERSTDTQYF.

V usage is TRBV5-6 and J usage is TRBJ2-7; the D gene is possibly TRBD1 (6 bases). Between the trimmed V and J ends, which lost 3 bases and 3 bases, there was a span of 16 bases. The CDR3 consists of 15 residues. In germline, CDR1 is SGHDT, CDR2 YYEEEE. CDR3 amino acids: CASSWLLQGDYEQYF. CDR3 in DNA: TGTGCCAGCAGCTGGTTGCTACAGGGAGACTACGAGCAGTACTTC. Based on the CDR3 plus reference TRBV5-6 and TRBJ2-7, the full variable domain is DAGVTQSPTHLIKTRGQQVTLRCSPKSGHDTVSWYQQALGQGPQFIFQYYEEEERQRGNFPDRFSGHQFPNYSSELNVNALLLGDSALYLCASSWLLQGDYEQYFGPGTRLTVT.

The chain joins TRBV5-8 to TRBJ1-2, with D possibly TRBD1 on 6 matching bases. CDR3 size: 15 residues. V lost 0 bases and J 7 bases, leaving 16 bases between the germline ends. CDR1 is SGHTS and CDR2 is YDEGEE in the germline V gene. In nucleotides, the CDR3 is TGTGCCAGCAGCTTGGAACCTACAGGGTTAAGTGGCTACACCTTC. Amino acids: CASSLEPTGLSGYTF.

CDR3 coding DNA: TGTGCCAGCAGCCAAACATTGAACACTGAAGCTTTCTTT. As protein: CASSQTLNTEAFF. V usage is TRBV11-2 and J usage is TRBJ1-1; D unresolved. Trimming shortened V by 5 bases and J by 0 bases, and 7 bases separated the two germline ends. Germline CDR1 and CDR2: SGHAT and FQNNGV. This CDR3 has 13 residues. Drawing the rest from reference TRBV11-2 and TRBJ1-1, the complete variable domain is EAGVAQSPRYKIIEKRQSVAFWCNPISGHATLYWYQQILGQGPKLLIQFQNNGVVDDSQLPKDRFSAERLKGVDSTLKIQPAKLEDSAVYLCASSQTLNTEAFFGQGTRLTVV.

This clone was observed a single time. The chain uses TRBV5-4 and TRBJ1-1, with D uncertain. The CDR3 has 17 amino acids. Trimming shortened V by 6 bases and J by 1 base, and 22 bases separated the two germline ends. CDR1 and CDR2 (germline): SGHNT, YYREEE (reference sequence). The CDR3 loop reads CASTTTGSSFANTEAFF. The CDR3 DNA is TGTGCCAGCACCACCACGGGGTCCTCATTCGCGAACACTGAAGCTTTCTTT.

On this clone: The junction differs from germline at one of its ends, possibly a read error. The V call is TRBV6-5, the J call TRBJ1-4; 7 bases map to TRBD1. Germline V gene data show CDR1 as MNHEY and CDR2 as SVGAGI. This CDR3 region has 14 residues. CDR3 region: CASSYSLLTGLLFF. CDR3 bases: TGTGCCAGCAGCTACTCCCTACTGACAGGGCTGTTGTTTTTT.

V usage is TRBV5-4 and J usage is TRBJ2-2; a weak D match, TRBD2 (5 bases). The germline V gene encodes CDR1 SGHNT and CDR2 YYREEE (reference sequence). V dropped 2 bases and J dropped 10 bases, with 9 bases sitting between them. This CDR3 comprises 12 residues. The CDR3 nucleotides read TGTGCCAGCAGCTTCGGGGTAAAGGAGCTGTTTTTT. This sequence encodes CASSFGVKELFF.

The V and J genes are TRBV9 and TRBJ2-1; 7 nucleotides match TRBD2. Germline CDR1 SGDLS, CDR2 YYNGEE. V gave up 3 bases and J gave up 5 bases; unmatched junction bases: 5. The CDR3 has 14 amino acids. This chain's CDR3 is CASSALAENNEQFF. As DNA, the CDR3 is TGTGCCAGCAGCGCTCTAGCGGAGAACAATGAGCAGTTCTTC.

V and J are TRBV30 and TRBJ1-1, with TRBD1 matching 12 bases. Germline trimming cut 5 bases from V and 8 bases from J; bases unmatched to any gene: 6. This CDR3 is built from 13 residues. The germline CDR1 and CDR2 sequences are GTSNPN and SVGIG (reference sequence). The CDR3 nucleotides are TGTGCCTGGGCGGGACAGGGGGCCTCCGAAGCTTTCTTT. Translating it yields CAWAGQGASEAFF.

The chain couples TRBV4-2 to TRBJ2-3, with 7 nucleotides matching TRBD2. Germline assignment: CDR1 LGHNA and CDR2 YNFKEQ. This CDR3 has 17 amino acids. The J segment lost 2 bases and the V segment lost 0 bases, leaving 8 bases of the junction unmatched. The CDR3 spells CASSQDNGGSTTDTQYF. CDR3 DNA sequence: TGTGCCAGCAGCCAAGATAATGGCGGGAGTACCACAGATACGCAGTATTTT.

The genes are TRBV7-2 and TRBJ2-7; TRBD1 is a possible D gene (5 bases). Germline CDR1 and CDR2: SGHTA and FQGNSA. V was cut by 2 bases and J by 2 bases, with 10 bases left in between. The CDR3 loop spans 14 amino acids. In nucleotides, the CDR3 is TGTGCCAGCAGCTTATCACAGGCTGCCTACGAGCAGTACTTC. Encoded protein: CASSLSQAAYEQYF.

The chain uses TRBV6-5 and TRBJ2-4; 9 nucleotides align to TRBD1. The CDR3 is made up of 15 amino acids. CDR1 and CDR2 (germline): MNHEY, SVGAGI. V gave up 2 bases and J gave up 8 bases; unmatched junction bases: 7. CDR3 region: CASSYRGQGNDIQYF. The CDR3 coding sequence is TGTGCCAGCAGTTACCGGGGACAGGGAAATGACATTCAGTACTTC.

The CDR3 nucleotides read TGTGCCAGTAGTATGGGGCAGGACAACTTCTATGGCTACACCTTC. Its translation is CASSMGQDNFYGYTF. This chain links TRBV19 with TRBJ1-2; D possibly corresponds to TRBD1 (5 bases). Trimming took off 3 bases at V and 4 bases at J, with 15 bases between the two ends. CDR1 is LNHDA, CDR2 SQIVND, per germline (reference sequence). CDR3 length: 15 amino acids.

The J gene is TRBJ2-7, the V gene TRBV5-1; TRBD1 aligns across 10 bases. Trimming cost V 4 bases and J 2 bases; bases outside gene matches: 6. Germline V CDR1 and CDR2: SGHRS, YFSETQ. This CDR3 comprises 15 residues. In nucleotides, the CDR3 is TGCGCCAGCAGCCCCCGGACAGGGGGGACCTACGAGCAGTACTTC. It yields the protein CASSPRTGGTYEQYF.

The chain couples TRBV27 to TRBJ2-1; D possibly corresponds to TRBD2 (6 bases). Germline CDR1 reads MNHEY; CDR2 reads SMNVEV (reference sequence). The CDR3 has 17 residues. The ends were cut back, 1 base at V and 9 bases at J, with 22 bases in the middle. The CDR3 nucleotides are TGTGCCAGCAGTTTATTCGGTCCGGGAGTGGATTACGGTGAGCAGTTCTTC. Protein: CASSLFGPGVDYGEQFF.

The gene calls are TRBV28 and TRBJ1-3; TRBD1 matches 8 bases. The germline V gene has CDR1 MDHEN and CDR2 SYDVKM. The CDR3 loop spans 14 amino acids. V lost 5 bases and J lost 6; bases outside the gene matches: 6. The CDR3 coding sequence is TGTGCCAGCAGTGGGGACAGGCCCCCAAACACCATATATTTT. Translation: CASSGDRPPNTIYF.

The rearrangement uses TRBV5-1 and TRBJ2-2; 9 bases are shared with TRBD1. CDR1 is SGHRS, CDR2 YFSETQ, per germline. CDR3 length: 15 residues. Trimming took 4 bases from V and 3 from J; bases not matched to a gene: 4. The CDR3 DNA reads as TGCGCCAGCAGCGTGGGGACAGGGTACACCGGGGAGCTGTTTTTT. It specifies CASSVGTGYTGELFF.

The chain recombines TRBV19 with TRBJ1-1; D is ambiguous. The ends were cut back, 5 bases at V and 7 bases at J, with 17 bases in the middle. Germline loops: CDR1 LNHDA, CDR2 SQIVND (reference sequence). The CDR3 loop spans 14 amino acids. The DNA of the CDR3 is TGTGCCAGTAGTGTGAAGGCAGGCCGTGGTGAAGCTTTCTTT. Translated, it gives CASSVKAGRGEAFF.